These T cell receptor beta chains were read from a single sample in a study of blood T cell repertoires in COVID-19. TCRdb's copy holds only in-frame clones and misses some; the assay was immunoSEQ multiplex PCR. In the table there are about 130,000 clones, 55% to 75% of which are singletons. The sequencing input was peripheral blood. The receptor source for this set is a woman in her seventies with acute or convalescent COVID-19. The CDR3 runs from the conserved cysteine through the conserved F or W. Fields, in order: J gene, D gene, clone size, V gene, CDR3 DNA, CDR3 protein. A D gene is named only where the DNA matches it firmly. Size tells how often a clone was seen (once, few, many) or the class of an expanded clone, and some rows leave it out.

>TRBJ2-3|-|-|TRBV19
TGTGCCAGTAGTATGGAGCAGATAATCACAGATACGCAGTATTTT
CASSMEQIITDTQYF
>TRBJ1-2|-|-|TRBV19
TGTGCCAGTAGTGTAGATCCGCAGAACTATGGCTACACCTTC
CASSVDPQNYGYTF
>TRBJ1-1|TRBD1|-|TRBV6-5
TGTGCCAGCAGTTACTCGTGGACAGGTACGGGAACTGAAGCTTTCTTT
CASSYSWTGTGTEAFF
>TRBJ2-2|TRBD2|-|TRBV11-2
TGTGCCAGCAGCCGCAGCGGGAGGGAGCTGTTTTTT
CASSRSGRELFF
>TRBJ2-1|TRBD2|-|TRBV5-6
TGTGCCAGCAGCTTGAATAGGGCTAGCGGGGGGGCCTGGCAGTTCTTC
CASSLNRASGGAWQFF
>TRBJ1-6|-|-|TRBV21-1
TGTGCCAGCAACCAGGACAAGAGCTCCTATAATTCACCCCTCCACTTT
CASNQDKSSYNSPLHF
>TRBJ1-6|TRBD1|once|TRBV19
TGTGCCAGTAGTATCGGGGAGACAGGGGGTTCACCCCTCCACTTT
CASSIGETGGSPLHF
>TRBJ2-7|-|-|TRBV6-2/TRBV6-3
TGTGCCAGCAGTTTCGATCCGGGCAGGGGCGAGTACGAGCAGTACTTC
CASSFDPGRGEYEQYF
>TRBJ2-2|-|-|TRBV11-2
TGTGCCAGCAGTCCCGAAGCGACTAACACCGGGGAGCTGTTTTTT
CASSPEATNTGELFF
>TRBJ2-2|-|-|TRBV5-6
TGTGCCAGCAGCTTGACCCCCCCCGGGTCCGGGGAGCTGTTTTTT
CASSLTPPGSGELFF
>TRBJ2-7|TRBD1|-|TRBV30
TGTGCCTGGAGTGACCAGACGGGACAGGGGTGCTACGAGCAGTACTTC
CAWSDQTGQGCYEQYF
>TRBJ1-2|-|-|TRBV5-1
TGCGCCAGCAGCTTGGTGCCAGGGACTAACTATGGCTACACCTTC
CASSLVPGTNYGYTF
>TRBJ1-2|-|many|TRBV10-1
TGCGCCAGCAGTGAGCGACAGAACTATGGCTACACCTTC
CASSERQNYGYTF
>TRBJ1-5|-|-|TRBV6-1
TGTGCCAGCAGTGAAAAAACGCGGCAGCCCCAGCATTTT
CASSEKTRQPQHF
>TRBJ2-2|TRBD2|few|TRBV7-2
TGTGCCAGCAGCCCCCGGACTAGCGGGACCGGGGAGCTGTTTTTT
CASSPRTSGTGELFF
>TRBJ1-2|-|few|TRBV19
TGTGCCAGTAGTATGGGGGGGGTCTATGGCTACACCTTC
CASSMGGVYGYTF
>TRBJ2-1|TRBD2|-|TRBV5-4
TGTGCCAGCAGCTTAGCGGGAGATTACAATGAGCAGTTCTTC
CASSLAGDYNEQFF
>TRBJ2-7|TRBD1|-|TRBV11-2
TGTGCCAGCAGCTCCTACAGGGGGCTTGCCTACGAGCAGTACTTC
CASSSYRGLAYEQYF
>TRBJ2-1|TRBD2|once|TRBV28
TGTGCCAGCAGTTTGTGGCTAGCGGCCGGCAATGAGCAGTTCTTC
CASSLWLAAGNEQFF
>TRBJ2-7|-|-|TRBV21-1
TGTGCCAGCAGCAAAGCGGAGGCCTTC
CASSKAEAF
>TRBJ1-6|-|-|TRBV9
TGTGCCAGCAGCTCAGGGAATTCACCCCTCCACTTT
CASSSGNSPLHF
>TRBJ2-5|TRBD1|-|TRBV4-1
TGCGCCAGCAGGAGGACAGGGCAAGAGACCCAGTACTTC
CASRRTGQETQYF
>TRBJ2-7|-|few|TRBV11-2
TGTGCCAGCAGCTTAGCAGGATCCTACGAGCAGTACTTC
CASSLAGSYEQYF
>TRBJ1-6|-|few|TRBV6-5
TGTGCCAGCAGTTCCCCCGAGAGCTCCTATAATTCACCCCTCCACTTT
CASSSPESSYNSPLHF
>TRBJ1-5|-|-|TRBV19
TGTGCCAGTAGTATCATGGCAGGGACTAATCAGCCCCAGCATTTT
CASSIMAGTNQPQHF
>TRBJ1-2|-|-|TRBV4-3
TGCGCCAGCAGCCAAGTCCCCCGCTATGGCTACACCTTC
CASSQVPRYGYTF
>TRBJ2-7|-|-|TRBV10-3
TGTGCCATCAGTGAGTCTAGGGCCGGGGACGAGCAGTACTTC
CAISESRAGDEQYF
>TRBJ2-3|TRBD2|-|TRBV10-2
TGCGCCAGCAGTGATTGGGGCGGGAGTCAGCCAGATACGCAGTATTTT
CASSDWGGSQPDTQYF
>TRBJ2-2|-|-|TRBV30
TGTGCCTGGAGGGGGGGCGGGGAGCTGTTTTTT
CAWRGGGELFF
>TRBJ2-1|TRBD2|-|TRBV19
TGTGCCAGTAGATCGGGACTAGGCGTCCATGAGCAGTTCTTC
CASRSGLGVHEQFF
>TRBJ2-5|TRBD1|-|TRBV18
TGTGCCAGCTCACCATCCCGGACAGGGGTCCAAGAGACCCAGTACTTC
CASSPSRTGVQETQYF
>TRBJ2-7|TRBD1|few|TRBV30
TGTGCCTCCTCGACAGGGGGCTCCTACGAGCAGTACTTC
CASSTGGSYEQYF
>TRBJ2-5|-|-|TRBV6-5
TGTGCCAGCAAGGAGAGACCTGGCCAAGAGACCCAGTACTTC
CASKERPGQETQYF
>TRBJ2-5|TRBD1|-|TRBV24-1
TGTGCCACCAGTGTCGCCGGGACAGGGAGAGAGACCCAGTACTTC
CATSVAGTGRETQYF
>TRBJ1-2|-|-|TRBV6-1
TGTGCCAGCAGTGACCCCCTCGGGTCTTACTATGGCTACACCTTC
CASSDPLGSYYGYTF
>TRBJ1-5|TRBD1|few|TRBV29-1
TGCAGCGTTGTTCAGGGGGCGGAAGGGCCCCAGCATTTT
CSVVQGAEGPQHF
>TRBJ2-3|-|-|TRBV12-3/TRBV12-4
TGTGCCAGCAGTTTAATCGGGGGAGATACGCAGTATTTT
CASSLIGGDTQYF
>TRBJ1-6|TRBD1|-|TRBV6-5
TGTGCCAGCGCTTCGGACAGGGGGCCTTCACCCCTCCACTTT
CASASDRGPSPLHF
>TRBJ2-5|TRBD2|once|TRBV5-6
TGTGCCAGCAGCTTATCGAGCGGGAGGGTCGAGACCCAGTACTTC
CASSLSSGRVETQYF
>TRBJ2-1|TRBD1|-|TRBV2
TGTGCCAGCAGCGCCCAGGGGGTTGAGCAGTTCTTC
CASSAQGVEQFF
>TRBJ2-5|TRBD2|-|TRBV6-2/TRBV6-3
TGTGCCAGCAGTTCTCCGGGACTAACACAAGAGACCCAGTACTTC
CASSSPGLTQETQYF
>TRBJ2-4|-|-|TRBV19
TGTGTCAGTAGTGTGGACAGAAAAAACATTCAGTACTTC
CVSSVDRKNIQYF
>TRBJ2-7|TRBD1|-|TRBV2
TGTGCCAGCAGTGGACCCGGGACAGAGACCTACGAGCAGTACTTC
CASSGPGTETYEQYF
>TRBJ2-3|TRBD2|-|TRBV3-1/TRBV3-2
TGTGCCAGCAGCCAAGCGGGGGGGCTAGGAGATACGCAGTATTTT
CASSQAGGLGDTQYF
>TRBJ1-1|-|-|TRBV29-1
TGCAGCGTTTCCCCGAGGGTAGGGCTTCGGACTGAAGCTTTCTTT
CSVSPRVGLRTEAFF